The 32 T cell receptor beta chains reported below all come from one sample, sequenced in a study of spatial heterogeneity in lung cancer. General study points: Within tumors, counts of expanded alpha and beta TCRs tracked tumor mutation counts.

Time point defined: sample taken at primary tumor resection. Via MiXCR, TCRdb re-called the 5' RACE reads, giving one row per CDR3 protein. The profile shows fewer than 20,000 distinct CDR3 sequences, around 6% of them singletons. These TCRs' antigens remain unknown. The specimen was lung tumor tissue, collected at surgery. These receptors originate from a female donor with early-stage non-small cell lung cancer.

This clonotype was found a few times. The chain is built from TRBV5-1 and TRBJ1-1; D gene ambiguous. V was cut by 4 bases and J by 1 base, with 14 bases left in between. The germline gives CDR1 SGHRS, CDR2 YFSETQ. CDR3 length: 15 amino acids. CDR3 in amino acids: CASSTDGQQNTEAFF. The CDR3 nucleotides are TGCGCCAGCAGCACCGACGGGCAGCAGAACACTGAAGCTTTCTTT. The entire variable domain, with the rest obtained from reference TRBV5-1 and TRBJ1-1, is as follows: KAGVTQTPRYLIKTRGQQVTLSCSPISGHRSVSWYQQTPGQGLQFLFEYFSETQRNKGNFPGRFSGRQFSNSRSEMNVSTLELGDSALYLCASSTDGQQNTEAFFGQGTRLTVV.

Relative to its sample, this clonotype is medium-sized (0.01 to 0.1%). The V and J genes are TRBV19 and TRBJ2-5, with 10 nucleotides matching TRBD2. This CDR3 is built from 16 residues. V shed 3 bases and J 1 base; nucleotides not matched to a gene: 5. The V gene's germline CDR1 is LNHDA and CDR2 SQIVND (reference sequence). CDR3 nucleotide sequence: TGTGCCAGTAGTATCCTAGCGGGAGAAGGCCAAGAGACCCAGTACTTC. Amino acids: CASSILAGEGQETQYF.

On this clonotype itself: A much larger clone lies one base from this, so it may be a read error. The chain is built from TRBV9 and TRBJ2-7; 9 nucleotides align to TRBD2. CDR3 length: 15 residues. The germline V gene has CDR1 SGDLS and CDR2 YYNGEE. The CDR3 DNA reads TGTGCCAGCGGCGTACATAGCGGGGGTTCCTACGAGCAGTACTTC. Protein product: CASGVHSGGSYEQYF. Filled out from reference TRBV9 and TRBJ2-7, the complete variable domain reads DSGVTQTPKHLITATGQRVTLRCSPRSGDLSVYWYQQSLDQGLQFLIQYYNGEERAKGNILERFSAQQFPDLHSELNLSSLELGDSALYFCASGVHSGGSYEQYFGPGTRLTVT.

This clonotype was seen more than once but under ten times. The chain is built from TRBV6-1 and TRBJ2-2, with D possibly being TRBD1 or TRBD2 (5 bases each). Trimming removed 2 bases at V and 6 bases at J, with 7 bases between. CDR1 MNHNS and CDR2 SASEGT come from the germline V gene. The CDR3 contains 13 residues. CDR3 amino acids: CASSELGAGELFF. CDR3 nucleotide sequence: TGTGCCAGCAGTGAACTGGGGGCCGGGGAGCTGTTTTTT.

This clonotype was counted at least ten times. Written as DNA, the CDR3 is TGTGCCAGCAGCCCAACAGGGGACGAGCAGTACTTC. Translated, it gives CASSPTGDEQYF. The rearrangement links TRBV7-9 to TRBJ2-7; 7 bases are shared with TRBD1. The CDR3 has 12 amino acids. J was trimmed by 5 bases and V by 5 bases; bases with no gene match: 3. Germline CDR1 is SEHNR and CDR2 is FQNEAQ (reference sequence).

This clonotype showed up many times. The genes are TRBV6-1 and TRBJ2-2; perhaps TRBD1 as D (5 bases). In germline, CDR1 is MNHNS, CDR2 SASEGT. The V and J ends lost 8 bases and 4 bases respectively, with 11 bases between them. This CDR3 region has 13 residues. CDR3 sequence reads: CASSGHSTGELFF. Written as DNA, the CDR3 is TGTGCCAGCTCCGGACACTCCACCGGGGAGCTGTTTTTT.

This clonotype was seen repeatedly, ten times or more. The genes are TRBV3-1 and TRBJ2-7; the D is unclear. The CDR3 runs 14 residues. V lost 5 bases, J lost 2 bases, and 13 bases lay in between. CDR1 LGHDT and CDR2 YNNKEL come from the germline V gene (reference sequence). CDR3: CASSDTDGPYEQYF. In nucleotides, the CDR3 is TGTGCCAGCAGCGATACCGACGGCCCCTACGAGCAGTACTTC.

Of note for this clonotype: A much larger clone differs by one base, so this may be a read error. For the CDR3, the DNA is TGTGCCAGCAGCCCGGGACAGGGTGTTGGGCGTGAGCAGTTCTTC. Translation gives CASSPGQGVGREQFF. The chain uses TRBV2 and TRBJ2-1, with 9 bases aligning to TRBD1. The CDR3 is 15 residues long. Germline loops: CDR1 SNHLY, CDR2 FYNNEI. V shed 6 bases and J 9 bases; nucleotides not matched to a gene: 12.

In its sample, this clonotype was seen many times. The chain links TRBV5-1 to TRBJ2-2, with TRBD1 matching 9 bases. J was trimmed by 2 bases and V by 0 bases; bases with no gene match: 5. There are 17 residues in the CDR3. Germline values: CDR1 SGHRS, CDR2 YFSETQ. DNA of the CDR3: TGCGCCAGCAGCTTGGGCCGGACAGGGGTCAACACCGGGGAGCTGTTTTTT. Protein product: CASSLGRTGVNTGELFF.

Concerning this clonotype itself: A much bigger clone sits one base away, suggesting this may be a read error. This chain joins TRBV7-2 and TRBJ2-1; no firm D call. Germline V gene sequence: CDR1 SGHTA, CDR2 FQGNSA. The CDR3 is 14 amino acids. The CDR3 is CACSLMARNNEQFF. In DNA form, the CDR3 reads TGTGCCTGCAGCTTAATGGCACGAAACAATGAGCAGTTCTTC.

In its sample, this clonotype ranks as medium-sized. The chain employs TRBV10-3 and TRBJ2-1; D uncertain. Germline CDR1 ENHRY, CDR2 SYGVKD. This CDR3 has 15 amino acids. Trimming cost V 4 bases and J 6 bases, with 16 bases left between them. The CDR3 here is CAISVGGLRANEQFF. CDR3 in DNA: TGTGCCATCAGTGTGGGCGGTTTGCGCGCCAATGAGCAGTTCTTC.

This clonotype has a handful of counts. This sequence joins TRBV20-1 and TRBJ2-7; TRBD2 agrees at 7 bases. Trimming at V came to 5 bases and at J to 2 bases, leaving 3 bases not matched to a gene. In germline, CDR1 is DFQATT, CDR2 SNEGSKA (reference sequence). CDR3 length: 12 residues. CDR3 in DNA: TGCAGTGCTGGAGGGACTACCTACGAGCAGTACTTC. Amino acids: CSAGGTTYEQYF.

This clonotype was counted ten times or more. CDR3 DNA sequence: TGCGCCAGCAGCCAAGATCCGGGAGGGCGAATATACGAGCAGTACTTC. It is translated as CASSQDPGGRIYEQYF. The chain has TRBV4-1 and TRBJ2-7, with TRBD2 matching 8 bases. The CDR3 consists of 16 residues. Per germline, CDR1 MGHRA and CDR2 YSYEKL. The V and J ends lost 0 bases and 4 bases, in that order; junction bases with no gene match: 8.

This clonotype was recorded many times. V and J are TRBV29-1 and TRBJ2-7; D possibly corresponds to TRBD1 (5 bases). Trimming cost V 5 bases and J 3 bases, with 8 bases left between them. The germline CDR1 and CDR2 sequences are SQVTM and ANQGSEA. CDR3 length: 11 amino acids. The DNA of the CDR3 is TGCAGCGTTTCGGACATCTACGAGCAGTACTTC. Amino acid sequence: CSVSDIYEQYF.

The sample holds many counts of this clonotype. The CDR3 nucleotides read TGTGCCAGCTCACCACGACGGACCGCCCATAATGAAAAACTGTTTTTT. It codes for CASSPRRTAHNEKLFF. The chain has TRBV18 and TRBJ1-4; D uncertain. Germline V lookup: CDR1 KGHSH, CDR2 LQKENI. V was clipped by 1 base and J by 4 bases, with 13 bases between them. This CDR3 has 16 amino acids.

This clonotype was seen ten or more times. The rearrangement uses TRBV7-9 and TRBJ2-5; D is unresolved. Trimming removed 3 bases at V and 5 bases at J, with 7 bases between. Germline-derived CDR1 and CDR2 are SEHNR and FQNEAQ (reference sequence). The CDR3 is made up of 12 amino acids. The CDR3 is CASSFSQETQYF. In DNA, the CDR3 is TGTGCCAGCAGCTTTTCTCAGGAGACCCAGTACTTC.

This clonotype was seen many times. The chain couples TRBV27 to TRBJ1-6, with D perhaps matching TRBD1 (6 bases). Per germline, CDR1 MNHEY and CDR2 SMNVEV (reference sequence). The CDR3 spans 16 residues. The V end was cut by 1 base, the J end by 9 bases, with 16 bases between. CDR3 sequence (DNA): TGTGCCAGCAGTTTATACCCTACAGGGAGAGGTTCACCCCTCCACTTT. Protein sequence: CASSLYPTGRGSPLHF.

This clonotype was observed many times. The chain links TRBV10-3 to TRBJ2-7; TRBD1 might be the D (5 bases). Germline lookup yields CDR1 ENHRY and CDR2 SYGVKD. The length of the CDR3 is 13 residues. Between the trimmed V and J ends, which lost 5 bases and 2 bases, there was a span of 10 bases. Here the CDR3 reads CAISFDSTYEQYF. Here the CDR3 DNA reads TGTGCCATCAGTTTTGACAGCACCTACGAGCAGTACTTC.

Sample share makes this clonotype medium-sized. The V gene is TRBV27, the J gene TRBJ2-1; TRBD1 is a possible D gene (5 bases). This CDR3 contains 14 residues. The ends were cut back, 7 bases at V and 2 bases at J, with 12 bases in the middle. Germline V gene sequence: CDR1 MNHEY, CDR2 SMNVEV (reference sequence). The CDR3 region is CASNTTVPYNEQFF. CDR3 nucleotides: TGTGCCAGCAACACGACAGTCCCCTACAATGAGCAGTTCTTC.

V gene TRBV5-1 combines with J gene TRBJ2-3; weak D call: TRBD1 (6 bases). The CDR3 has 15 amino acids. V was clipped by 1 base and J by 0 bases, with 9 bases between them. Per the germline V gene, CDR1 is SGHRS and CDR2 is YFSETQ. CDR3 sequence (DNA): TGCGCCAGCAGCTTGCAGGGGCCGAGCACAGATACGCAGTATTTT. Translating it yields CASSLQGPSTDTQYF.

This clonotype was detected many times. The chain combines TRBV4-1 with TRBJ1-4, with no clear D. CDR3 length equals 15 residues. V was shortened by 0 bases and J by 0 bases, with 5 bases between the two germline ends. The germline V gene encodes CDR1 MGHRA and CDR2 YSYEKL. CDR3: CASSQEGTTNEKLFF. The CDR3 DNA reads as TGCGCCAGCAGCCAAGAAGGGACAACTAATGAAAAACTGTTTTTT.

This clonotype was recorded many times. The V and J genes are TRBV7-6 and TRBJ2-2; no clear D. Trimming shortened V by 5 bases and J by 1 base, and 14 bases separated the two germline ends. Germline V gene sequence: CDR1 SGHVS, CDR2 FNYEAQ. The CDR3 is 16 amino acids. This chain's CDR3 is CASSPYRAENTGELFF. The CDR3, as DNA: TGTGCCAGCAGCCCGTACCGGGCAGAGAACACCGGGGAGCTGTTTTTT.

The V gene is TRBV5-1, the J gene TRBJ1-3, with a weak D call TRBD1 (6 bases). From germline, CDR1 is SGHRS and CDR2 YFSETQ. This CDR3 region has 15 residues. V was shortened by 4 bases and J by 0 bases, with 11 bases between the two germline ends. The CDR3 reads CASSPDRASGNTIYF. The CDR3 coding sequence is TGCGCCAGCAGCCCGGACAGAGCCTCTGGAAACACCATATATTTT.

This clonotype was observed at least ten times. This sequence joins TRBV5-5 and TRBJ2-7, with TRBD1 identical over 7 bases. The length of the CDR3 is 15 residues. The V gene's germline CDR1 is SGHKS and CDR2 YYEKEE (reference sequence). The junction had 6 bases not matched to a gene; V was cut back by 0 bases and J by 3 bases. CDR3 coding DNA: TGTGCCAGCAGCTTGGCTACAGGGGTGAACTACGAGCAGTACTTC. Translation: CASSLATGVNYEQYF.

This clonotype was seen many times. The J gene is TRBJ2-7, the V gene TRBV28; 8 nucleotides match TRBD1. The CDR3 is 14 residues long. J was trimmed by 3 bases and V by 7 bases; bases with no gene match: 8. In germline, CDR1 is MDHEN, CDR2 SYDVKM. In nucleotides, the CDR3 is TGTGCCAGCACAACCCCAGGGGGCTACTACGAGCAGTACTTC. Amino acid sequence: CASTTPGGYYEQYF. The entire variable domain, with the rest obtained from reference TRBV28 and TRBJ2-7, is as follows: DVKVTQSSRYLVKRTGEKVFLECVQDMDHENMFWYRQDPGLGLRLIYFSYDVKMKEKGDIPEGYSVSREKKERFSLILESASTNQTSMYLCASTTPGGYYEQYFGPGTRLTVT.

The rearrangement joins TRBV14 to TRBJ2-1; a possible D gene is TRBD2 (5 bases). Germline assignment: CDR1 SGHDN and CDR2 FVKESK. With 2 bases removed from V and 4 bases from J, the gap between germline ends came to 15 bases. The length of the CDR3 is 16 residues. The CDR3 loop reads CASSQRDPGVYNEQFF. The CDR3, as DNA: TGTGCCAGCAGCCAAAGGGATCCCGGGGTATACAATGAGCAGTTCTTC.

This clonotype was recorded at least ten times. The V and J genes are TRBV4-2 and TRBJ2-2; weak D call: TRBD2 (5 bases). The CDR3 extends over 14 amino acids. Germline V CDR1 and CDR2: LGHNA, YNFKEQ. V was pared by 1 base and J by 5 bases, with 8 bases between. This CDR3 is CASSQVRGTGELFF. In DNA form, the CDR3 reads TGTGCCAGCAGCCAAGTACGGGGTACCGGGGAGCTGTTTTTT.

In this sample, this clonotype turned up many times. The chain links TRBV7-9 to TRBJ2-7; a possible D gene is TRBD1 (6 bases). This CDR3 contains 15 residues. Germline-derived CDR1 and CDR2 are SEHNR and FQNEAQ (reference sequence). Between the trimmed V and J ends, which lost 2 bases and 4 bases, there was a span of 15 bases. Here the CDR3 reads CASSLSGQNSYEQYF. The CDR3 DNA is TGTGCCAGCAGCTTATCGGGACAAAACTCTTACGAGCAGTACTTC.

The gene calls are TRBV11-2 and TRBJ2-3; D possibly uses TRBD1 or TRBD2 (6 bases each). V was pared by 1 base and J by 0 bases, with 14 bases between. From germline, CDR1 is SGHAT and CDR2 FQNNGV. CDR3 length equals 17 residues. CDR3 in DNA: TGTGCCAGCAGCTTAGGGGCTACGGGGGCGAGCACAGATACGCAGTATTTT. It specifies CASSLGATGASTDTQYF. Full variable domain (rest looked up from reference TRBV11-2 and TRBJ2-3): EAGVAQSPRYKIIEKRQSVAFWCNPISGHATLYWYQQILGQGPKLLIQFQNNGVVDDSQLPKDRFSAERLKGVDSTLKIQPAKLEDSAVYLCASSLGATGASTDTQYFGPGTRLTVL.

This clonotype was observed at least ten times. The chain is built from TRBV7-6 and TRBJ2-1, with 9 bases that match TRBD2. The germline V gene has CDR1 SGHVS and CDR2 FNYEAQ. The CDR3 is made up of 18 amino acids. The junction had 15 bases not matched to a gene; V was cut back by 0 bases and J by 9 bases. The CDR3: CASSLAGGRALRSSEQFF. The CDR3, as DNA: TGTGCCAGCAGCTTAGCGGGCGGGAGGGCCTTAAGGTCCAGTGAGCAGTTCTTC.

In this sample, this clonotype turned up many times. The chain recombines TRBV7-9 with TRBJ2-3; 13 nucleotides match TRBD2. V gave up 5 bases and J gave up 4 bases; unmatched junction bases: 3. The CDR3 covers 15 residues. Germline values: CDR1 SEHNR, CDR2 FQNEAQ (reference sequence). CDR3 coding DNA: TGTGCCAGCAGCGTCGGACTAGCGGGAGCAGATACGCAGTATTTT. This codes for CASSVGLAGADTQYF.

This clonotype has ten or more counts. The chain is built from TRBV20-1 and TRBJ2-3; D remains ambiguous. The V and J ends lost 1 base and 5 bases respectively, with 4 bases between them. CDR1 is DFQATT, CDR2 SNEGSKA, per germline (reference sequence). The CDR3 sequence is 11 residues long. The CDR3 DNA follows: TGCAGTGCTAGAGCGGGAGATACGCAGTATTTT. Translated: CSARAGDTQYF.